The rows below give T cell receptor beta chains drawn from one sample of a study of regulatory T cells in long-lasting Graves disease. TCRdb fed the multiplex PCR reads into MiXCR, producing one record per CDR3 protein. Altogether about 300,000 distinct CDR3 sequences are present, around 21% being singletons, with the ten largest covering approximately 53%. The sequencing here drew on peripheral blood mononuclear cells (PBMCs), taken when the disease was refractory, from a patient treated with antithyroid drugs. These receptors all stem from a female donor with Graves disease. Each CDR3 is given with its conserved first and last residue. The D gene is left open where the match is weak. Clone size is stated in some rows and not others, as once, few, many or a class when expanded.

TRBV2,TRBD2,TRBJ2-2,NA,TGTGCCAGCATCCGGGAGGCTAGCGCCCTCACCGGGGAGCTGTTTTTT,CASIREASALTGELFF
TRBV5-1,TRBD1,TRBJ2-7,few,TGCGCCAGCAGCTTGTACGGACAGGGGTTTTACGAGCAGTACTTC,CASSLYGQGFYEQYF
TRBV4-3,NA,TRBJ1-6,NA,TGCGCCAGCAGCCAAGAACGAAGTTCACCCCTCCACTTT,CASSQERSSPLHF
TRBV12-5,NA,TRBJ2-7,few,TGTGCTAGTGAATCCTCCCAGGGGCTCTACGAGCAGTACTTC,CASESSQGLYEQYF
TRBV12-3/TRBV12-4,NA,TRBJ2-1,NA,TGTGCCAGCAAGAGCCAGACTGTAAACAATGAGCAGTTCTTC,CASKSQTVNNEQFF
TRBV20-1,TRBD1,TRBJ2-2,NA,TGCAGTGCTAGAGACCCCAGACAGGGTTACACCGGGGAGCTGTTTTTT,CSARDPRQGYTGELFF
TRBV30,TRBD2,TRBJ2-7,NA,TGTGCCTATACACTAGCGGGTGTTTACGAGCAGTACTTC,CAYTLAGVYEQYF
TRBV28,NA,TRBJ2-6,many,TGTGCCAGCACGAAGAAACGGCGCTCTGGGGCCAACGTCCTGACTTTC,CASTKKRRSGANVLTF
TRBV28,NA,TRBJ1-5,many,TGTGCCAGCAGTTCTAGACAGGACGTAGGTCAGCCCCAGCATTTT,CASSSRQDVGQPQHF
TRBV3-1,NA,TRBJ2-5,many,TGTGCCAGCAGCCCCGGCGTAGAAGAGACCCAGTACTTC,CASSPGVEETQYF
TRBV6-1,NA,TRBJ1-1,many,TGTGCCAGCAGTGAAGCTTTAACGGTGAACACTGAAGCTTTCTTT,CASSEALTVNTEAFF
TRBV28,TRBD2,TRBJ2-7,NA,TGTGCCGCCCAAAAAGGGGGACTAGCGGGAGGCATCGTCTACGAGCAGTACTTC,CAAQKGGLAGGIVYEQYF
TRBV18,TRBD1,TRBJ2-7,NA,TGTGCCAGCTCACCACGACAGGGGTACGAGCAGTGCTTC,CASSPRQGYEQCF
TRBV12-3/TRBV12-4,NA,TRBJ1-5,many,TGTGCCAGCAGTTTTTTCCCGATCAATCAGCCCCAGCATTTT,CASSFFPINQPQHF
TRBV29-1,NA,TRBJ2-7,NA,TGCAGCGTTGAAGACTATCTCTCCTACGAGCAGTACTTC,CSVEDYLSYEQYF
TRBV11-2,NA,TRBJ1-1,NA,TGTGCCAGCAGCTTGGTGAGCAGCCAAGCTTTCTTT,CASSLVSSQAFF
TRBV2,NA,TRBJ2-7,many,TGTGCCAGCAGGCAAGACTCGGTCTCCTACGAGCAGTACTTC,CASRQDSVSYEQYF
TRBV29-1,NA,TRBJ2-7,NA,TGCAGCGTTGGTGGGAATATTCGGTTATACGAGCAGTACTTC,CSVGGNIRLYEQYF
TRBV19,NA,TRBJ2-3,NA,TGTGCCAGTAGTATAGCGCGGAATACGCAGTATTTT,CASSIARNTQYF
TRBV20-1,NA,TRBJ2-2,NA,TGCAGTGCTAGTGTAGGGGGGCACACCGGGGAGCTGTTTTTT,CSASVGGHTGELFF
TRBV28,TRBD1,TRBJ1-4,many,TGTGCCAGCAGTTTAAGACAGGGGATTGGAAAACTGTTTTTT,CASSLRQGIGKLFF
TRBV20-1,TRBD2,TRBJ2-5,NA,TGCAGTGCTAGAACTAGCGGGGGTCAAGAGACCCAGTACTTC,CSARTSGGQETQYF
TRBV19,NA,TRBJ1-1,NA,TGTGCCAGTAGTATCCGTGGTTTCACTGAAGCTTTCTTT,CASSIRGFTEAFF
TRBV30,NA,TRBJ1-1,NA,TGTGCCTGGAGTGTACTAAAAGGTACTGAAGCTTTCTTT,CAWSVLKGTEAFF
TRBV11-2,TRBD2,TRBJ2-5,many,TGTGCCAGCAGCCTCCGGACTAGCGGAGGGCAAGAGACCCAGTACTTC,CASSLRTSGGQETQYF
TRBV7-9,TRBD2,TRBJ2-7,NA,TGTGCCAGCAGCTTAGAGATCACTAGCGGGAGTAGCGAGCAGTACTTC,CASSLEITSGSSEQYF
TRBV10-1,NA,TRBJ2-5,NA,TGCGCCAGCAGCCGAACAGGGTATGAGACCCAGTACTTC,CASSRTGYETQYF
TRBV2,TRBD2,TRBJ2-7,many,TGTGCCACCCGGGCTGGACTAGCGGGAGTTGCCGAGCAGTACTTC,CATRAGLAGVAEQYF
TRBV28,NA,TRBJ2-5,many,TGTGCCAGCAGTCCCCGGTTACAAGAGACCCAGTACTTC,CASSPRLQETQYF
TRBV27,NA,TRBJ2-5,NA,TGTGCCAGCAGTCCGCCGGGACACCGTCAAGAGACCCAGTACTTC,CASSPPGHRQETQYF
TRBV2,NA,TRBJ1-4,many,TGTGCCAGCAGTGAACGCCGCAGGACTAATGAAAAACTGTTTTTT,CASSERRRTNEKLFF
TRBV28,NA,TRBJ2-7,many,TGTGCCAGCAGAACCGGGACACCCGAGAGTGAGCAGTACTTC,CASRTGTPESEQYF
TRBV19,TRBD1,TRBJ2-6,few,TGTGCCAGTAGTACCACAGGGGCTGGGGCCAACGTCCTGACTTTC,CASSTTGAGANVLTF
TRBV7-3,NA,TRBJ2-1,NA,TGTGCCAGCAGCGACGGGACCGACTACAATGAGCAGTTCTTC,CASSDGTDYNEQFF
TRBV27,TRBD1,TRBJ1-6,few,TGTGCCAGCAGCTCTTGGGCCCTACAGGGGTATAATTCACCCCTCCACTTT,CASSSWALQGYNSPLHF
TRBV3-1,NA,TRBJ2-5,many,TGTGCCAGCAGTCCCGGACTAACCACCATGGAGACCCAGTACTTC,CASSPGLTTMETQYF
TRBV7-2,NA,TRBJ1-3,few,TGTGCCAGCAGCTTCCGCTTCAGGGAATCTGGAAACACCATATATTTT,CASSFRFRESGNTIYF
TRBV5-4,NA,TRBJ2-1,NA,TGTGCCAGCACCGACCGCACGACTAGTATTATTATCGATGAGCAGTTCTTC,CASTDRTTSIIIDEQFF
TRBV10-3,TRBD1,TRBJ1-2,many,TGTGCCATCAGTGACCGAAGACAGGGGGATGGCTACACCTTC,CAISDRRQGDGYTF
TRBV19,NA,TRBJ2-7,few,TGTGCCAGTAGTAAACTAGAAGACTACGAGCAGTACTTC,CASSKLEDYEQYF
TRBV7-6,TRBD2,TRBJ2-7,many,TGTGCCAGCAGCTCAGGACTAGCGGGAGGCTACGAGCAGTACTTC,CASSSGLAGGYEQYF
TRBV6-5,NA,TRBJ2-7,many,TGTGCCAGCAGTTACAGCGGAGAATACGAGCAGTACTTC,CASSYSGEYEQYF
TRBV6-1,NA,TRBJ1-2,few,TGTGCCAGCAGCAAGAGATCAGGGGCTTGGGAGCGTGGCTACACCTTC,CASSKRSGAWERGYTF
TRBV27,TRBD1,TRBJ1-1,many,TGTGCCAGCAGCCGTTTCGGACAGGGGGCCGGGAGCACTGAAGCTTTCTTT,CASSRFGQGAGSTEAFF